The rows below give T cell receptor beta chains drawn from one sample of a study of blood T cell repertoires in COVID-19. The data were produced by immunoSEQ multiplex PCR, yet TCRdb's version contains in-frame clones alone and is incomplete. The table records around 80,000 clones, 75% to 85% of them present only once. Material: peripheral blood. The receptors shown here come from a human donor in a cohort sampled during active COVID-19. Both conserved end residues are part of each CDR3. D genes are given only for firm matches. Clone size appears in some rows only: once, few, many, or a class for an expanded clone.

J | V | D | size | CDR3 | DNA
TRBJ2-6 | TRBV5-4 | . | . | CASSLDGPLSGANVLTF | TGTGCCAGCAGCTTGGACGGTCCCCTATCTGGGGCCAACGTCCTGACTTTC
TRBJ1-4 | TRBV2 | . | few | CASSVQYEKLFF | TGTGCCAGCAGTGTCCAGTATGAAAAACTGTTTTTT
TRBJ2-7 | TRBV4-1 | TRBD2 | . | CASSQARSGGTYEQYF | TGCGCCAGCAGCCAAGCCCGTAGCGGGGGCACCTACGAGCAGTACTTC
TRBJ1-5 | TRBV19 | . | . | CASSIWAVYSNQPQHF | TGTGCCAGTAGTATTTGGGCAGTTTATAGCAATCAGCCCCAGCATTTT
TRBJ1-2 | TRBV5-1 | . | . | CASSLLDRSLNGYTF | TGCGCCAGCAGCTTACTCGACAGGAGTTTAAATGGCTACACCTTC
TRBJ2-5 | TRBV5-6 | TRBD2 | few | CASSLGVLAGAETQYF | TGTGCCAGCAGCTTGGGGGTACTAGCGGGGGCGGAGACCCAGTACTTC
TRBJ2-7 | TRBV2 | . | many | CASSEGGLGPEQYF | TGTGCCAGCAGTGAAGGAGGGTTGGGTCCCGAGCAGTACTTC
TRBJ1-1 | TRBV19 | . | once | CASSMKTGRAQAFF | TGTGCCAGTAGTATGAAGACGGGAAGGGCTCAAGCTTTCTTT
TRBJ2-3 | TRBV7-3 | . | . | CASSLLGGLDTQYF | TGTGCCAGCAGCTTATTAGGAGGGTTAGATACGCAGTATTTT
TRBJ2-5 | TRBV27 | TRBD1 | . | CASSLVGQQETQYF | TGTGCCAGCAGTTTAGTGGGACAGCAAGAGACCCAGTACTTC
TRBJ2-7 | TRBV13 | . | few | CASLTRARSNEQYF | TGTGCCAGCCTTACCAGGGCTAGAAGTAACGAGCAGTACTTC
TRBJ2-7 | TRBV2 | . | . | CASTWAPALSSEQYF | TGTGCCAGCACGTGGGCGCCAGCACTTTCCTCCGAGCAGTACTTC
TRBJ1-2 | TRBV5-4 | TRBD1 | . | CASSRGQADNYGYTF | TGTGCCAGCAGCCGGGGACAGGCGGACAACTATGGCTACACCTTC
TRBJ1-2 | TRBV20-1 | TRBD1 | . | CSASIAGQGSYGYTF | TGCAGTGCTAGTATTGCGGGACAGGGGTCTTATGGCTACACCTTC
TRBJ1-2 | TRBV4-1 | TRBD1 | . | CASSQPGQGAGGYTF | TGCGCCAGCAGCCAACCGGGACAGGGGGCCGGTGGCTACACCTTC
TRBJ1-2 | TRBV24-1 | TRBD1 | . | CATSDLGQGGGYTF | TGTGCCACCAGTGACCTCGGACAGGGAGGTGGCTACACCTTC
TRBJ1-6 | TRBV3-1/TRBV3-2 | TRBD1 | . | CASCSGQGNSPLHF | TGTGCCAGCTGCTCGGGACAGGGGAACTCACCCCTCCACTTT
TRBJ2-7 | TRBV7-8 | TRBD1 | . | CASARGQGRHEQYF | TGTGCCAGCGCAAGGGGACAGGGGCGGCACGAGCAGTACTTC
TRBJ2-7 | TRBV5-4 | TRBD2 | . | CASSSSGPYEQYF | TGTGCCAGCAGCTCTAGCGGTCCCTACGAGCAGTACTTC
TRBJ2-7 | TRBV18 | TRBD1 | . | CASSPNRDRKPYEQYF | TGTGCCAGCTCACCTAACCGGGACAGGAAGCCCTACGAGCAGTACTTC
TRBJ1-2 | TRBV30 | TRBD1 | . | CAWSPDRLGYTF | TGTGCCTGGAGTCCGGACAGGCTGGGCTACACCTTC
TRBJ1-6 | TRBV4-1 | . | . | CASSQERTVNSPLHF | TGCGCCAGCAGCCAAGAAAGGACAGTTAATTCACCCCTCCACTTT
TRBJ2-7 | TRBV19 | TRBD2 | . | CASMGGGSDEQYF | TGTGCCAGTATGGGCGGGGGGTCTGACGAGCAGTACTTC
TRBJ1-4 | TRBV15 | . | once | CATSQAGKEKLFF | TGTGCCACCAGTCAGGCAGGGAAGGAAAAACTGTTTTTT
TRBJ1-2 | TRBV2 | TRBD1 | . | CASARTGGGYTF | TGTGCCAGCGCTCGGACAGGGGGGGGCTACACCTTC
TRBJ1-1 | TRBV5-5 | . | . | CASSLIWNTEAFF | TGTGCCAGCAGCTTGATCTGGAACACTGAAGCTTTCTTT
TRBJ2-1 | TRBV7-8 | TRBD2 | . | CASSHGTSVGEQFF | TGTGCCAGCAGCCATGGGACTAGCGTAGGGGAGCAGTTCTTC
TRBJ2-2 | TRBV5-1 | TRBD1 | few | CASSWTGTNTGELFF | TGCGCCAGCAGCTGGACAGGAACGAACACCGGGGAGCTGTTTTTT